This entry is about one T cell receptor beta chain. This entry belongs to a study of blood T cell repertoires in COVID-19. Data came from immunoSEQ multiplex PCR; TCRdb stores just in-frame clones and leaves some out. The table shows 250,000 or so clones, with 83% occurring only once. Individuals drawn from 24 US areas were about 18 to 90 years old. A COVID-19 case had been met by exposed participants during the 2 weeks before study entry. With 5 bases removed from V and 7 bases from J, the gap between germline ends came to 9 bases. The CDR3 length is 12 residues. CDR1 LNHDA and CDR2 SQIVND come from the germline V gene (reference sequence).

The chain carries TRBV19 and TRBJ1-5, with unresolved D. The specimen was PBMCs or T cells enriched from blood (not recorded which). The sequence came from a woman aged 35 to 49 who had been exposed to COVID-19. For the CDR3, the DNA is TGTGCCAGTAGTCCCCTCAGGCAGCCCCAGCATTTT. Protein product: CASSPLRQPQHF.